Presented here are 21 T cell receptor beta chains from one specimen sequenced in a study of T cells in Graves' hyperthyroidism and ophthalmopathy. Regions amplified from RNA transcripts were the TCR beta CDR3 regions. First-round RT-PCR targeting the TCR CDR3 was performed with the HTBI primer set. From the multiplex PCR reads, TCRdb called clonotypes with MiXCR, one entry per CDR3 protein. The sample lists hundreds of thousands of distinct CDR3 sequences; roughly a sixth were seen once. The sample taken for sequencing was blood. The receptors shown here come from a woman between 45 and 65 years old with Graves' hyperthyroidism that later progressed to Graves' ophthalmopathy.

This clonotype was counted ten times or more. This sequence joins TRBV6-5 and TRBJ1-1; D is possibly TRBD1 (6 bases). Germline V gene lookup returns CDR1 MNHEY and CDR2 SVGAGI. V was shortened by 2 bases and J by 6 bases, with 13 bases between the two germline ends. The CDR3 spans 14 residues. This CDR3 reads CASSYPPQGPEAFF. The CDR3 nucleotides read TGTGCCAGCAGTTACCCCCCACAGGGCCCTGAAGCTTTCTTT.

The V and J genes are TRBV7-9 and TRBJ1-6, with TRBD1 identical over 7 bases. CDR1 is SEHNR and CDR2 is FQNEAQ in the germline V gene (reference sequence). V lost 3 bases, J lost 9 bases, and 11 bases stayed unmatched. The CDR3 spans 16 residues. CDR3 DNA: TGTGCCAGCAGCTTGTACATCAGACAGGGTGGTTCACCCCTCCACTTT. Its protein product is CASSLYIRQGGSPLHF.

The rearrangement uses TRBV6-2 or TRBV6-3 and TRBJ2-3, with TRBD2 matching 9 bases. This CDR3 is built from 17 residues. Germline CDR1 and CDR2: MNHEY and SVGEGT. J gave up 5 bases and V 2 bases, and 11 bases lay outside the gene matches. DNA for the CDR3: TGTGCCAGCAGTTACGGGCTAGCGGGAACCAAGATAGATACGCAGTATTTT. It codes for CASSYGLAGTKIDTQYF.

This clonotype was picked up many times. J is TRBJ2-7 and V is TRBV18; TRBD1 agrees at 7 bases. CDR1 and CDR2 (germline): KGHSH, LQKENI. The CDR3 has 14 amino acids. The J segment lost 4 bases and the V segment lost 0 bases, leaving 3 bases of the junction unmatched. In DNA form, the CDR3 reads TGTGCCAGCTCACCACCGACAGGGATTTACGAGCAGTACTTC. Its protein product is CASSPPTGIYEQYF.

At least ten counts were recorded for this clonotype. The chain has TRBV6-1 and TRBJ1-2; no reliable D call. With 2 bases removed from V and 4 bases from J, the gap between germline ends came to 8 bases. Germline CDR1 MNHNS, CDR2 SASEGT. This CDR3 contains 13 residues. CDR3 nucleotide sequence: TGTGCCAGCAGTGAAACAGAAACCTATGGCTACACCTTC. This gives the protein CASSETETYGYTF.

This clonotype occurred many times. The chain couples TRBV7-9 to TRBJ1-1, with a tentative D call TRBD1 (5 bases). CDR1 SEHNR and CDR2 FQNEAQ come from the germline V gene (reference sequence). Trimming left V 6 bases short and J 11 bases short, with 13 bases between. This CDR3 spans 11 amino acids. The CDR3 spells CASRWGPLAFF. The CDR3 bases are TGTGCCAGCAGATGGGGACCGTTGGCTTTCTTT.

The chain links TRBV6-1 to TRBJ2-2; 8 nucleotides agree with TRBD2. The germline CDR1 and CDR2 sequences are MNHNS and SASEGT. Trimming removed 5 bases from V and 5 bases from J; junction bases left unmatched: 7. The CDR3 contains 15 residues. The chain's CDR3 is CASSQGLVSTGELFF. For the CDR3, the DNA is TGTGCCAGCAGTCAGGGACTAGTTTCGACCGGGGAGCTGTTTTTT.

The chain employs TRBV7-2 and TRBJ1-5, with D unresolved. The germline V gene encodes CDR1 SGHTA and CDR2 FQGNSA. Trimming stripped 6 bases from V and 4 bases from J, with 19 bases between. There are 16 residues in the CDR3. CDR3 in amino acids: CASSYLTTGLNQPQHF. CDR3 coding DNA: TGTGCCAGCAGTTATCTCACGACCGGACTAAATCAGCCCCAGCATTTT.

Ten or more counts support this clonotype. This chain uses TRBV20-1 with TRBJ1-5; D possibly corresponds to TRBD1 (5 bases). This CDR3 is 11 amino acids long. The V gene lost 4 bases and the J gene lost 4 bases, with 5 bases spanning the gap. The germline V gene has CDR1 DFQATT and CDR2 SNEGSKA (reference sequence). The CDR3, as DNA: TGCAGTGCTAAGGGGAATCAGCCCCAGCATTTT. Protein product: CSAKGNQPQHF.

This clonotype was counted at least ten times. The chain employs TRBV9 and TRBJ1-6; D ambiguous. Germline loops: CDR1 SGDLS, CDR2 YYNGEE. This CDR3 comprises 13 residues. V gave up 4 bases and J gave up 7 bases, with 9 bases separating them. For the CDR3, the DNA is TGTGCCAGCAGCCCAACGGGGAATTCACCCCTCCACTTT. It translates to CASSPTGNSPLHF. The full variable domain, rest sourced from reference TRBV9 and TRBJ1-6, is DSGVTQTPKHLITATGQRVTLRCSPRSGDLSVYWYQQSLDQGLQFLIQYYNGEERAKGNILERFSAQQFPDLHSELNLSSLELGDSALYFCASSPTGNSPLHFGNGTRLTVT.

In this sample, this clonotype turned up many times. J is TRBJ1-1 and V is TRBV12-3 or TRBV12-4; 9 positions agree with TRBD1. This CDR3 contains 17 residues. Trimming took 5 bases from V and 0 from J; bases not matched to a gene: 10. This CDR3 is CASSGRPDRGLNTEAFF. In nucleotides, the CDR3 is TGTGCCAGCAGTGGACGTCCGGACAGGGGCTTGAACACTGAAGCTTTCTTT.

The table lists this clonotype with many counts. The chain's CDR3 is CASSLTGTENNEQFF. In DNA, the CDR3 is TGTGCCAGCAGCTTAACGGGGACAGAAAACAATGAGCAGTTCTTC. The chain couples TRBV7-3 to TRBJ2-1, with 7 bases aligning to TRBD1. This CDR3 contains 15 residues. The V gene end was trimmed by 0 bases and the J gene end by 5 bases; junction bases not matched to a gene: 4. Germline assignment: CDR1 SGHTA and CDR2 FQGTGA.

As to this clonotype: An end of the junction does not agree with germline; a read error may underlie this. The J gene is TRBJ2-7, the V gene TRBV16; D is ambiguous. The CDR3 totals 12 residues. Per the germline V gene, CDR1 is KGHSY and CDR2 is FQNENV. The CDR3 spells CASSQSGYGQYF. In DNA, the CDR3 is TGTGCCAGCAGCCAATCCGGATACGGGCAGTACTTC. Based on the CDR3 plus reference TRBV16 and TRBJ2-7, the full variable domain is GEEVAQTPKHLVRGEGQKAKLYCAPIKGHSYVFWYQQVLKNEFKFLISFQNENVFDETGMPKERFSAKCLPNSPCSLEIQATKLEDSAVYFCASSQSGYGQYFGPGTRLTVT.

This chain uses TRBV7-6 with TRBJ2-3, with 9 bases identical to TRBD2. Germline-derived CDR1 and CDR2 are SGHVS and FNYEAQ. The CDR3 covers 15 residues. The J segment lost 1 base and the V segment lost 6 bases, leaving 5 bases of the junction unmatched. DNA for the CDR3: TGTGCCAGCAGACCCGAGCGGGGGGGCACAGATACGCAGTATTTT. Translated: CASRPERGGTDTQYF.

There are many counts of this clonotype. The J gene is TRBJ2-7, the V gene TRBV18, with TRBD1 identical over 11 bases. The CDR3 extends over 16 amino acids. Germline lookup yields CDR1 KGHSH and CDR2 LQKENI. Trimming removed 0 bases from V and 2 bases from J; junction bases left unmatched: 3. The CDR3 sequence is CASSPPGTGGTYEQYF. CDR3 DNA sequence: TGTGCCAGCTCACCACCAGGGACAGGGGGAACCTACGAGCAGTACTTC.

This clonotype was seen at least ten times. The chain recombines TRBV5-1 with TRBJ2-3; weak D call: TRBD1 (6 bases). Germline lookup yields CDR1 SGHRS and CDR2 YFSETQ. Trimming took off 1 base at V and 2 bases at J, with 11 bases between the two ends. The CDR3 sequence is 15 residues long. This CDR3 reads CASSLQQGLTDTQYF. The CDR3 coding sequence is TGCGCCAGCAGCTTGCAACAGGGCCTCACAGATACGCAGTATTTT.

The table lists this clonotype with many counts. The chain couples TRBV3-1 to TRBJ1-2; D not resolved. The CDR3 runs 14 residues. V gave up 5 bases and J gave up 6 bases, with 16 bases separating them. Germline CDR1 is LGHDT and CDR2 is YNNKEL (reference sequence). Here the CDR3 DNA reads TGTGCCAGCAGCGCAGAGGGCGGGGAGGATGGCTACACCTTC. It is translated as CASSAEGGEDGYTF.

This clonotype was seen more than once but under ten times. The chain is built from TRBV4-1 and TRBJ2-2, with D unclear. The CDR3 totals 16 residues. In germline, CDR1 is MGHRA, CDR2 YSYEKL. V lost 1 base and J 0 bases, leaving 9 bases between the germline ends. In DNA form, the CDR3 reads TGCGCCAGCAGCCAAGTAAACACGGCGAACACCGGGGAGCTGTTTTTT. Amino acids: CASSQVNTANTGELFF.

This clonotype was observed many times. The chain carries TRBV7-8 and TRBJ2-5; no firm D call. Trimming stripped 3 bases from V and 2 bases from J, with 10 bases between. Germline values: CDR1 SGHVS, CDR2 FQNEAQ. This CDR3 is built from 14 residues. CDR3 region: CASSFGQTQETQYF. In nucleotides, the CDR3 is TGTGCCAGCAGCTTCGGGCAGACACAAGAGACCCAGTACTTC.

This chain connects TRBV5-1 to TRBJ2-7; D ambiguous. Germline CDR1 reads SGHRS; CDR2 reads YFSETQ. V was trimmed by 5 bases and J by 2 bases, leaving 14 bases between them. The CDR3 is made up of 14 amino acids. CDR3 DNA: TGCGCCAGCAGTTCCGGCGCTTCCCCCTACGAGCAGTACTTC. This translates into CASSSGASPYEQYF.

This clonotype was counted only a few times. The V and J genes are TRBV7-2 and TRBJ1-2; D gene ambiguous. V was clipped by 5 bases and J by 4 bases, with 14 bases between them. CDR1 is SGHTA and CDR2 is FQGNSA in the germline V gene. The CDR3 is made up of 14 amino acids. The CDR3 sequence: CASSLSRAVYGYTF. CDR3 in DNA: TGTGCCAGCAGCCTCAGCCGGGCCGTCTATGGCTACACCTTC.